The 15 T cell receptor beta chains presented below share a single source sample, sequenced in a study of blood T cell repertoires in COVID-19. This table comes from immunoSEQ multiplex PCR, and its TCRdb copy is limited to in-frame clones, with some not included. The sample lists roughly 270,000 clones, around 80% occurring once. The sequenced material came from PBMCs or T cells enriched from blood (not recorded which). The receptors derive from a man in his forties who had been exposed to COVID-19.

The chain carries TRBV6-1 and TRBJ1-6, with 8 positions matching TRBD1. The CDR3 sequence is 15 residues long. J gave up 9 bases and V 3 bases, and 7 bases lay outside the gene matches. CDR1 and CDR2 (germline): MNHNS, SASEGT. In nucleotides, the CDR3 is TGTGCCAGCAGTGAGAGACAGGGGATCAGTTCACCCCTCCACTTT. It is translated as CASSERQGISSPLHF.

This chain links TRBV24-1 with TRBJ2-1; 11 bases fit TRBD2. CDR1 and CDR2 (germline): KGHDR, SFDVKD. This CDR3 has 16 amino acids. V gave up 4 bases and J gave up 10 bases; unmatched junction bases: 11. The CDR3 bases are TGTGCCACCAGTGACGACTATCTAGCGGGAGGTTTGGAGCAGTTCTTC. Translation gives CATSDDYLAGGLEQFF.

The chain is built from TRBV16 and TRBJ1-4; D is undetermined. CDR1 and CDR2 (germline): KGHSY, FQNENV. Trimming pared 4 bases from V and 6 bases from J, leaving 15 bases between. The CDR3 runs 15 residues. The CDR3 is CASSPSPRHDEKLFF. CDR3 DNA: TGTGCCAGCAGCCCATCACCCCGACATGATGAAAAACTGTTTTTT. The full variable domain, rest sourced from reference TRBV16 and TRBJ1-4, is GEEVAQTPKHLVRGEGQKAKLYCAPIKGHSYVFWYQQVLKNEFKFLISFQNENVFDETGMPKERFSAKCLPNSPCSLEIQATKLEDSAVYFCASSPSPRHDEKLFFGSGTQLSVL.

The rearrangement links TRBV5-1 to TRBJ2-7; no clear D. V lost 2 bases to trimming and J lost 0 bases, with 3 bases between them. Germline lookup yields CDR1 SGHRS and CDR2 YFSETQ. The CDR3 covers 12 residues. The CDR3 sequence: CASSFNSYEQYF. The CDR3 coding sequence is TGCGCCAGCAGCTTCAACTCCTACGAGCAGTACTTC.

The J gene is TRBJ2-2, the V gene TRBV27, with D uncertain. The germline V gene has CDR1 MNHEY and CDR2 SMNVEV (reference sequence). The CDR3 totals 13 residues. V was pared by 2 bases and J by 7 bases, with 8 bases between. Here the CDR3 reads CASSLGSVGELFF. CDR3 in DNA: TGTGCCAGCAGTTTAGGTAGTGTCGGGGAGCTGTTTTTT.

The chain uses TRBV24-1 and TRBJ2-2; D is ambiguous. Germline V gene data show CDR1 as KGHDR and CDR2 as SFDVKD. This CDR3 spans 12 amino acids. V lost 10 bases, J lost 7 bases, and 12 bases lay in between. The CDR3 region has the DNA TGTGCCACGGAAGACACCTACGGGGAGCTGTTTTTT. Its translation is CATEDTYGELFF.

The rearrangement uses TRBV7-9 and TRBJ1-2; the match to TRBD1 covers 10 bases. There are 15 residues in the CDR3. The germline gives CDR1 SEHNR, CDR2 FQNEAQ (reference sequence). Germline trimming cut 1 base from V and 7 bases from J; bases unmatched to any gene: 6. CDR3 sequence (DNA): TGTGCCAGCAGCTTAGGAGCGACAGGGGGCGGTGGCTACACCTTC. The encoded protein is CASSLGATGGGGYTF.

The rearrangement uses TRBV5-1 and TRBJ1-4; D may be TRBD1 (5 bases). The CDR3 is 14 residues long. Germline V gives CDR1 SGHRS, CDR2 YFSETQ. V was trimmed by 0 bases and J by 8 bases, leaving 11 bases between them. The CDR3 is CASSLGGQGEKLFF. The DNA of the CDR3 is TGCGCCAGCAGCTTGGGCGGACAAGGGGAAAAACTGTTTTTT.

This chain links TRBV12-2 with TRBJ2-7; TRBD2, the table's D call, lacks a check against the DNA. TRBV12-2 represents a pseudogene. This CDR3 comprises 17 residues. CDR3 DNA sequence: TGTGCAAGTCGCTTAGCGATGAGCCACGAAAATACCTACGAGCAGTACTTC. This encodes CASRLAMSHENTYEQYF.

The rearrangement joins TRBV9 to TRBJ1-1; the D gene is possibly TRBD1 (6 bases). Trimming removed 5 bases from V and 1 base from J, with 15 bases in between. The germline CDR1 and CDR2 sequences are SGDLS and YYNGEE. The CDR3 covers 15 residues. This CDR3 reads CASRPAGGQNTEAFF. The CDR3 DNA reads as TGTGCCAGCAGACCCGCGGGGGGACAGAACACTGAAGCTTTCTTT. The variable domain in full, completed from reference TRBV9 and TRBJ1-1, reads DSGVTQTPKHLITATGQRVTLRCSPRSGDLSVYWYQQSLDQGLQFLIQYYNGEERAKGNILERFSAQQFPDLHSELNLSSLELGDSALYFCASRPAGGQNTEAFFGQGTRLTVV.

This chain connects TRBV5-1 to TRBJ2-7, with 12 nucleotides matching TRBD1. The CDR3 has 16 amino acids. J was trimmed by 3 bases and V by 5 bases; bases with no gene match: 9. Germline V gene sequence: CDR1 SGHRS, CDR2 YFSETQ. The CDR3 DNA reads TGCGCCAGCAGGCCGGGACAGGGGGCCGTTTTCTACGAGCAGTACTTC. Translation: CASRPGQGAVFYEQYF.

V gene TRBV7-9 combines with J gene TRBJ2-5, with D perhaps TRBD1 (5 bases). V lost 7 bases, J lost 5 bases, and 11 bases lay in between. The CDR3 covers 12 residues. Germline CDR1 SEHNR, CDR2 FQNEAQ (reference sequence). The CDR3 loop reads CASTQGQETQYF. The CDR3 DNA follows: TGTGCCAGCACCCAGGGCCAGGAGACCCAGTACTTC.

The V and J genes are TRBV11-3 and TRBJ2-7; 9 bases align to TRBD2. Germline CDR1 is SGHNT and CDR2 is YENEEA. The CDR3 extends over 14 amino acids. Trimming removed 1 base from V and 7 bases from J; junction bases left unmatched: 5. CDR3 residues: CASSLVAGAGEQYF. CDR3 DNA sequence: TGTGCCAGCAGCTTAGTAGCGGGAGCGGGTGAGCAGTACTTC.

The gene calls are TRBV4-1 and TRBJ2-7; 10 nucleotides match TRBD2. Germline V gene data show CDR1 as MGHRA and CDR2 as YSYEKL. This CDR3 contains 17 residues. The junction had 9 bases not matched to a gene; V was cut back by 1 base and J by 3 bases. The DNA of the CDR3 is TGCGCCAGCAGCCAAGGGGCTAGCGGGAGCTTTATCTACGAGCAGTACTTC. It specifies CASSQGASGSFIYEQYF.

This rearrangement joins TRBV19 to TRBJ2-7; 8 bases align to TRBD2. V shed 10 bases and J 6 bases; nucleotides not matched to a gene: 8. The germline V gene has CDR1 LNHDA and CDR2 SQIVND (reference sequence). The CDR3 loop spans 12 amino acids. The CDR3 spells CATGTRLREQYF. In nucleotides, the CDR3 is TGTGCCACCGGGACTAGGTTGCGCGAGCAGTACTTC.